The clone carrying this T cell receptor beta chain came up a few times. The CDR3 spans 16 residues. V was pared by 7 bases and J by 7 bases, with 20 bases between. In germline, CDR1 is MDHEN, CDR2 SYDVKM. The sample originates from a study of cytomegalovirus exposure and HLA in healthy donors. Primers for the PCR totalled 60 Vbeta and 13 Jbeta. Sequenced by immunoSEQ multiplex PCR; TCRdb stores in-frame clones only, minus some. The sample holds about 190,000 clones; roughly 80% are singletons and the top ten take 3.1%. This sequence joins TRBV28 and TRBJ1-6, with a possible D match to TRBD1 (5 bases). The specimen was PBMCs. The sequence came from a woman aged 25-40 years in good health and CMV-seropositive. The CDR3 coding sequence is TGTGCCAGCACTCGACCCGACAGAGCCCCCAATTCACCCCTCCACTTT. Translating gives CASTRPDRAPNSPLHF.